The source of this T cell receptor (beta chain) is a study of blood T cell repertoires in COVID-19. Study-level information: There were acute and convalescent COVID-19 samples, and they came from the United States, Italy and Spain.

Some clones are missing from TCRdb's copy, which holds only in-frame ones; the method was immunoSEQ multiplex PCR. This table holds roughly 180,000 clones, 84% found once. V was cut by 2 bases and J by 0 bases, with 11 bases left in between. CDR3 length equals 16 residues. The germline V gene has CDR1 PRHDT and CDR2 FYEKMQ (reference sequence). The chain is built from TRBV13 and TRBJ1-3; D is unclear. The sequence derives from a human donor in a cohort sampled during active COVID-19. Source material: peripheral blood. CDR3 residues: CASSLKLPYSGNTIYF. The CDR3 region has the DNA TGTGCCAGCAGCTTAAAATTACCCTACTCTGGAAACACCATATATTTT. Full variable domain (rest looked up from reference TRBV13 and TRBJ1-3): AAGVIQSPRHLIKEKRETATLKCYPIPRHDTVYWYQQGPGQDPQFLISFYEKMQSDKGSIPDRFSAQQFSDYHSELNMSSLELGDSALYFCASSLKLPYSGNTIYFGEGSWLTVV.